These T cell receptor beta chains were read from a single sample in a study of blood T cell repertoires in COVID-19. Sequencing used immunoSEQ multiplex PCR; TCRdb keeps in-frame clones, though not all of them. The profile shows around 480,000 clones, about 90% of them singletons. Material: PBMCs or T cells enriched from blood (not recorded which). The source is a woman under 30 who had recovered from COVID-19. Both conserved end residues are part of each CDR3.

V	J	length	CDR3
TRBV5-1	TRBJ1-1	13	CASSLDGAQRAFF
TRBV19	TRBJ1-6	14	CASTPGTENSPLHF
TRBV19	TRBJ1-1	15	CASSWGVKRETEAFF
TRBV11-3	TRBJ2-1	13	CASSPGRGHEQFF
TRBV7-9	TRBJ1-1	14	CASRLRQGNTEAFF
TRBV2	TRBJ1-2	14	CASLLGQGEYGYTF
TRBV4-2	TRBJ2-7	15	CASSQAVSALLEQYF
TRBV9	TRBJ2-5	14	CASSVTGQGETQYF
TRBV6-5	TRBJ1-4	14	CASRLNDRSEGLFF
TRBV30	TRBJ1-2	15	CAWSKLPDKFRGYTF
TRBV7-2	TRBJ2-1	13	CASSFETRLEQFF
TRBV18	TRBJ2-5	12	CASSPGAETQYF
TRBV2	TRBJ1-2	13	CASSEVRASGYTF
TRBV7-2	TRBJ2-3	17	CASSFTAGGGIVDTQYF
TRBV3-1/TRBV3-2	TRBJ1-5	15	CASSQTGMSNQPQHF
TRBV6-1	TRBJ1-5	15	CASSEGGVGNQPQHF
TRBV19	TRBJ1-1	12	CASRKEGTEAFF
TRBV21-1	TRBJ1-1	15	CASSKWEGRWTEAFF
TRBV9	TRBJ2-3	16	CASSPRGTPQRDTQYF
TRBV5-6	TRBJ2-4	16	CASSLETGGGLNIQYF
TRBV6-5	TRBJ2-5	15	CASTPTGGSQETQYF
TRBV5-6	TRBJ2-1	14	CASSPRTGRGEQFF
TRBV12-3/TRBV12-4	TRBJ2-6	13	CASTLSGANVLTF
TRBV28	TRBJ1-2	13	CASSLGQGYGYTF
TRBV10-3	TRBJ2-3	16	CAISENSGTGTDTQYF
TRBV5-5	TRBJ2-3	16	CASSGRDSKARDTQYF
TRBV6-2/TRBV6-3	TRBJ2-3	15	CASSPRVYSGDTQYF
TRBV4-1	TRBJ1-5	16	CASSLPGPTGSQPQHF
TRBV10-3	TRBJ1-2	13	CANKATGADGYTF
TRBV28	TRBJ1-3	19	CASTHYRGRAGGSGNTIYF